This paragraph covers one TCR beta chain sequence. This clone was counted only a few times. Which antigen it targets is not known. Base qualities are not provided; no much larger clone lies one nucleotide away. This sample is part of a study of a mutant IDH1 vaccine in newly diagnosed glioma (dated by TCRdb to the early 2020s). General notes on the study: Across visits V03 through V10, patients got a total of eight vaccinations, given in weeks 1, 3, 5, 7, 11, 15, 19 and 23. Vaccination started 4-6 weeks after radiotherapy alone, or was given together with temozolomide cycles in the groups whose treatment included chemotherapy. Of the roughly 32 patients who were treated, about 62% were male and approximately 40% were female, and the mean age was roughly 40 years. Prior to enrollment, standard therapy consisting of radiotherapy alone, temozolomide alone, or radiochemotherapy with temozolomide had been administered to patients, with the combination being received by most patients. Peripheral blood samples were drawn at six visits, namely V03 (baseline), V05, V07, V10, V12 and V13. For exploratory analyses, 25 to 30 treated patients had longitudinal TCRB deep sequencing done wherever samples were available. Paper-wide results and their limitations: PBMC samples for TCRB deep sequencing were selected based on availability. The authors stated that sample limitations prevented analyses of patient blood samples from being reproduced. Pseudoprogression appeared unrelated to alterations in the top peripheral T cell clonotypes detected by TCRB sequencing. Across multiple MHC alleles, vaccine-induced immune responses were seen in approximately 93% of patients.

Libraries were built with the immunoSEQ multiplex PCR assay. Rearranged TCR beta chain sequences were amplified using the hsTCRB Kit according to the manufacturer's protocol. An Illumina MiSeq was used to sequence the TCRB libraries. The original methods were these. Demultiplexing, trimming and gene mapping were performed with the kit vendor's proprietary platform. Here the immuneACCESS table is served through TCRdb, limited to in-frame sequences with V and J called. Missing clones are a known gap in these copies; in checked studies unresolved V genes cover under half, and the rest lacks a known reason. That table is the source of V, J and clone size, and D and trimming were worked out from the DNA. This sample holds about 38,000 clones; 78% were observed only once. In total, the top ten clones hold around 5.2% of the sample. The time point tag for this specimen amounts to: week 5, during vaccination. A 20-mer mutant IDH1 peptide at 300 micrograms in Montanide made up each vaccine dose, which was injected subcutaneously together with topical imiquimod. All donors had newly diagnosed IDH1-mutant astrocytomas of WHO grade 3 or 4 that showed loss of nuclear ATRX. The samples were drawn from NOA16, a multicentre, single-arm, open-label phase I trial in Germany that tested a mutant IDH1 peptide vaccine in humans for the first time. Genomic DNA for TCRB sequencing was extracted from EDTA blood using the DNeasy Blood and Tissue Kit.

The sample was PBMCs, taken from a glioma patient whose treatment included an IDH1 peptide vaccine. This sequence originates from a man aged 35-49 years with glioma.

The encoded CDR3 is CACRAGTTKGGGSGANVLTF. The DNA sequence is given as TGTGCCTGTCGGGCGGGGACAACCAAAGGAGGGGGCTCTGGGGCCAACGTCCTGACTTTC. The V and J genes are TRBV30 and TRBJ2-6; the D call is tentative, TRBD1 or TRBD2, as each matches 6 bases. The germline ends are 27 bases apart after V is trimmed by 6 bases and J by 0 bases. CDR1 and CDR2, per the germline V gene (reference sequence), are GTSNPN and SVGIG. The CDR3 starts with the cysteine, ends with the phenylalanine, and has 20 residues. Left in the record is the CDR3 DNA by itself, 60 bases read in frame from the first base.